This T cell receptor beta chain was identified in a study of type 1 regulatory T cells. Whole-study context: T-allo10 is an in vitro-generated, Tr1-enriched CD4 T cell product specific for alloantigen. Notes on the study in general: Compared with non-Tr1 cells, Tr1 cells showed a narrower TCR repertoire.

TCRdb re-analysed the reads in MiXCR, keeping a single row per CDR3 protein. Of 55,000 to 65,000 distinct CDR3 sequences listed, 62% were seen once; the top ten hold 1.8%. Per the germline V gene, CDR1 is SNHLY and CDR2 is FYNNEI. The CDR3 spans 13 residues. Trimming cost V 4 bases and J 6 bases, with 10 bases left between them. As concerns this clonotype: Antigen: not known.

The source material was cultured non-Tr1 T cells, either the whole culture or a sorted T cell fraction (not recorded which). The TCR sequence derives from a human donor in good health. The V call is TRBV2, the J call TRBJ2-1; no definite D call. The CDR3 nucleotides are TGTGCCAGCAGTGTTCAGTTAGGCAATGAGCAGTTCTTC. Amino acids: CASSVQLGNEQFF.